This paragraph covers one T cell receptor (beta chain) sequence. It lacks a known antigen. No much larger clone is present one base from it, and per-base qualities are unavailable. The sample originates from a study of identical twins (dated by TCRdb to between 2015 and 2016). A note on the overall study: To test whether fetal clonotypes persist, the study used deep sequencing on TCR alpha and beta repertoires from monozygotic twins, unrelated adults of various ages, and cord blood. To rule out contamination, replicate twin experiments were performed at different times with different library preparation protocols. Study-level results and caveats: In monozygotic twins, out-of-frame TCR alpha sharing was systematically underestimated by recombination models, although the models agreed with sharing between unrelated individuals. Out-of-frame TCR alpha sequences shared between twins showed an excess of low generation-probability sequences compared with coincidental sharing between unrelated individuals. The excess sharing between twins in beta out-of-frame sequences was weaker because fewer shared sequences reduced the signal-to-noise ratio. Zero-insertion analyses could be partly confounded by invariant T cells such as MAIT and iNKT, although diverse VJ usage argued against such confounding for most clonotypes. Conclusions relied on cross-sectional statistical analysis, since the same donors could not be followed over many years. Fewer insertions were carried by abundant cord blood beta clonotypes; a weaker similar trend was observed in young adult naive repertoires, while no such trend was observed in memory repertoires.

CDR1 and CDR2 are drawn from the germline V gene (reference sequence): SEHNR, FQNEAQ. The CDR3 sequence holds 16 residues, the cysteine and phenylalanine included. Only the CDR3 DNA is retained, 48 bases long and in frame from the first base. The V end loses 0 bases and the J end loses 5 bases, and a stretch of 14 bases separates them. Only healthy Caucasian donors were included. Preparation of the library involved 5' RACE. Sequenced on an Illumina HiSeq 2000. A universal primer binding site was introduced by template switching, and a unique molecular identifier was present in the final cDNA, enabling accurate counting of TCR cDNA molecules. First-strand cDNA for TCR alpha and beta chains was synthesized from specific primers in the conserved constant-segment region. To control for contamination, every cDNA library carried two barcodes: a SMART-Mk sample barcode plus Illumina barcodes. TruSeq adapter sequences and Illumina sample barcodes were added in two successive PCR steps. The TCR alpha and beta cDNA libraries were sequenced on the Illumina HiSeq platform using custom primers. The original pipeline was this. MiGEC processed the raw reads to extract unique molecular identifiers, while MiXCR was used to determine the CDR3 positions. Recombination models were inferred per individual with the repgenHMM and IGoR tools using an EM algorithm. Shared clonotype analysis was performed with the tcR package in R, normalizing sharing by the product of cloneset sizes. Out-of-frame nonproductive sequences were analyzed to study raw recombination free of thymic and clonal selection effects. Using fastp trimming at Q25 and MiXCR clonotype assembly, TCRdb reanalyzed the public sequencing data and kept in-frame beta chains. Identical CDR3 proteins give one entry, which carries the most common genes and DNA. What appears here as the V and J calls and clone size reflects TCRdb's work, not the paper's. The table for this sample lists some 1,700,000 distinct CDR3 sequences; more than 30% of them were counted only once. Of the sample, 0.27% is held by the ten largest clones.

The sequence was collected from a newborn girl in good health. The V gene is TRBV7-9 and the J gene is TRBJ1-5; the D gene is perhaps TRBD1, from 5 matching bases. The sequencing input was cord blood. The DNA is TGTGCCAGCAGCTTAGCGCATTATAGGGACGATCAGCCCCAGCATTTT. Translated, this is CASSLAHYRDDQPQHF. Where the CDR3 stops, the reference TRBV7-9 and TRBJ1-5 genes take over; the full variable domain is DTGVSQNPRHKITKRGQNVTFRCDPISEHNRLYWYRQTLGQGPEFLTYFQNEAQLEKSRLLSDRFSAERPKGSFSTLEIQRTEQGDSAMYLCASSLAHYRDDQPQHFGDGTRLSIL.